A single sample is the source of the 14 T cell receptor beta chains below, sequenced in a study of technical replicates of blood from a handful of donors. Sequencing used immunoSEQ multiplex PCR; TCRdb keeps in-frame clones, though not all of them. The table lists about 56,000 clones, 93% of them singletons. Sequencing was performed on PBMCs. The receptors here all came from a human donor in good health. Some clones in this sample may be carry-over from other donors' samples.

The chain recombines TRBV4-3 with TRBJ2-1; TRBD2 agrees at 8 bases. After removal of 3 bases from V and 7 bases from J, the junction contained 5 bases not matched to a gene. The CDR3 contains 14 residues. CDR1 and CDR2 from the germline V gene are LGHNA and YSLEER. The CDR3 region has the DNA TGCGCCAGCAGCCAGGGACTAGGGAAGAATGAGCAGTTCTTC. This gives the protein CASSQGLGKNEQFF.

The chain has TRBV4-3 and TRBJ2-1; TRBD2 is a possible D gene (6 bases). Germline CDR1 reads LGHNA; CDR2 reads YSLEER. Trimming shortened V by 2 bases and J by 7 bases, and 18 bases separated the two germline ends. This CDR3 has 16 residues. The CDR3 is CASSQRVITSSNEQFF. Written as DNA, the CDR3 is TGCGCCAGCAGCCAAAGGGTAATAACTAGCTCTAATGAGCAGTTCTTC.

The chain's CDR3 is CASTDRMNTEAFF. The DNA for the CDR3 is TGTGCCAGCACGGACAGAATGAACACTGAAGCTTTCTTT. V gene TRBV27 combines with J gene TRBJ1-1, with D perhaps matching TRBD1 (6 bases). V lost 7 bases and J 0 bases, leaving 9 bases between the germline ends. CDR3 length: 13 amino acids. Per germline, CDR1 MNHEY and CDR2 SMNVEV (reference sequence).

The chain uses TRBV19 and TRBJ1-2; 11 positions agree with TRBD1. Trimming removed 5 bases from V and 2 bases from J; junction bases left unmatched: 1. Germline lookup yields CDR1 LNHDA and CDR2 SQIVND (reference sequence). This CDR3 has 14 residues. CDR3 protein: CASSRDRGNYGYTF. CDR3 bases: TGTGCCAGTAGTCGGGACAGGGGGAACTATGGCTACACCTTC.

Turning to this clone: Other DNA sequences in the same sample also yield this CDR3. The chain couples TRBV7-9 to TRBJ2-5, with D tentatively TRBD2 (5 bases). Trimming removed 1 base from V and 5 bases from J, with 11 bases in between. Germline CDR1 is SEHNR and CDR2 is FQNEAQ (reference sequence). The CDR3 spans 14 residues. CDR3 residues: CASSLGLAGETQYF. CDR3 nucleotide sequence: TGTGCCAGCAGCTTAGGCCTAGCCGGGGAGACCCAGTACTTC.

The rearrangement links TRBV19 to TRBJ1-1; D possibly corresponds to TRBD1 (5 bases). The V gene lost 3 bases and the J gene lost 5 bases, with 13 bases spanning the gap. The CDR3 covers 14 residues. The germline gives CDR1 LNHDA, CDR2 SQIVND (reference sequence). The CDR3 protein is CASSIGGSRTEAFF. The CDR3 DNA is TGTGCCAGTAGTATTGGGGGGTCCCGGACTGAAGCTTTCTTT.

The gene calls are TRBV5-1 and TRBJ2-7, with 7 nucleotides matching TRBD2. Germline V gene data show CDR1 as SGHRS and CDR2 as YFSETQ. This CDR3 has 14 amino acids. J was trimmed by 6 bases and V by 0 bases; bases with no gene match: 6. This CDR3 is CASSLELGRAEQYF. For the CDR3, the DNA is TGCGCCAGCAGCTTGGAACTGGGGAGGGCCGAGCAGTACTTC.

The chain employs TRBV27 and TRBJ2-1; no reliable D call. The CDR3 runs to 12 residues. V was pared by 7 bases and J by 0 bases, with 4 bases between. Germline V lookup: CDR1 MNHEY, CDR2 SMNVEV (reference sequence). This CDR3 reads CASTSSYNEQFF. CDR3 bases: TGTGCCAGCACCTCCTCCTACAATGAGCAGTTCTTC.

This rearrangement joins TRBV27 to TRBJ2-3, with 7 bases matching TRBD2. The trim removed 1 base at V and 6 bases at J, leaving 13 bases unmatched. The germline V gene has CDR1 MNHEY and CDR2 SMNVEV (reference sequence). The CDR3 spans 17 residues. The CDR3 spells CASSLYVRAGPYDTQYF. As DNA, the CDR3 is TGTGCCAGCAGTTTATATGTGCGAGCGGGGCCCTATGATACGCAGTATTTT.

The CDR3 bases are TGTGCCAGCAGCGACATATCTAGCGGGAGGGAATACAATGAGCAGTTCTTC. Its protein is CASSDISSGREYNEQFF. The chain recombines TRBV11-1 with TRBJ2-1; 12 nucleotides match TRBD2. With 5 bases clipped from V and 4 bases from J, the junction kept 9 bases outside the gene matches. Germline lookup yields CDR1 SGHAT and CDR2 FQDESV (reference sequence). The CDR3 sequence is 17 residues long.

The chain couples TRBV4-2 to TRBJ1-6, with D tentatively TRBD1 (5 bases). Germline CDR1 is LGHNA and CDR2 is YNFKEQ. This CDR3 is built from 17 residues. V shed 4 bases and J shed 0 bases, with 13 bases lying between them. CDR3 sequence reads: CASSLEGLSSYNSPLHF. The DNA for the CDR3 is TGTGCCAGCAGCCTGGAGGGGCTCAGCTCCTATAATTCACCCCTCCACTTT.

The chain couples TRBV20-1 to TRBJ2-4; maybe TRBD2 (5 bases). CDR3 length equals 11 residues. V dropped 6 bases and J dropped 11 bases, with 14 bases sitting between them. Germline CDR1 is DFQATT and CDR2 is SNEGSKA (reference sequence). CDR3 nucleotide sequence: TGCAGTGCCACCGAAGCGGAGGTTCAGTACTTC. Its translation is CSATEAEVQYF.

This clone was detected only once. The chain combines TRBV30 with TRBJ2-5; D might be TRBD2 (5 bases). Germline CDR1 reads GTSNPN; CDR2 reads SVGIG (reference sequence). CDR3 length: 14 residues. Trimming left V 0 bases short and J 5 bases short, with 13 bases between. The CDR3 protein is CAWSVGGRGETQYF. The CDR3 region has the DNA TGTGCCTGGAGTGTCGGTGGGAGAGGTGAGACCCAGTACTTC. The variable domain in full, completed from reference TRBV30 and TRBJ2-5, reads SQTIHQWPATLVQPVGSPLSLECTVEGTSNPNLYWYRQAAGRGLQLLFYSVGIGQISSEVPQNLSASRPQDRQFILSSKKLLLSDSGFYLCAWSVGGRGETQYFGPGTRLLVL.

CDR3 DNA: TGCGCCAGCAGCACCGGGACTAGCGGTACCTACGAGCAGTACTTC. As protein: CASSTGTSGTYEQYF. The chain carries TRBV5-1 and TRBJ2-7, with 11 bases aligning to TRBD2. This CDR3 contains 15 residues. V trimming: 4 bases; J trimming: 2 bases; junction bases outside the gene matches: 5. Germline-derived CDR1 and CDR2 are SGHRS and YFSETQ.